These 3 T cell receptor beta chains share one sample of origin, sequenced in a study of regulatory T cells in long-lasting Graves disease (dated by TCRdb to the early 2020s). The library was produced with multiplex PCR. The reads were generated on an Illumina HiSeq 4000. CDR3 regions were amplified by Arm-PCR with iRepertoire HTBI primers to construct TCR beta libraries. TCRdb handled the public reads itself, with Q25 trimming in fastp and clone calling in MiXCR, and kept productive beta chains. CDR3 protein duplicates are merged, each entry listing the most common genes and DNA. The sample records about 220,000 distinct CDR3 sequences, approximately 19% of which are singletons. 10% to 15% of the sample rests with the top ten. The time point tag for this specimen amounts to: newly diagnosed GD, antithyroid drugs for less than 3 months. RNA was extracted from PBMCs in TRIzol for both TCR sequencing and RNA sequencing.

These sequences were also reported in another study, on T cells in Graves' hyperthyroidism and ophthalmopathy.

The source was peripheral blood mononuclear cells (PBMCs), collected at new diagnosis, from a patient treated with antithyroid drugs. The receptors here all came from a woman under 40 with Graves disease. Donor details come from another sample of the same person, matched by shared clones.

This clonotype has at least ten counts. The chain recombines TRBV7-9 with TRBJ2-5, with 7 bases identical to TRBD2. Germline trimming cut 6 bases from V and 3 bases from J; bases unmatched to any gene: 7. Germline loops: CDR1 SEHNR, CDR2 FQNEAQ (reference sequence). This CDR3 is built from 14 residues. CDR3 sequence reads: CASRIDGREETQYF. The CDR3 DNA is TGTGCCAGCAGAATAGATGGGAGGGAAGAGACCCAGTACTTC.

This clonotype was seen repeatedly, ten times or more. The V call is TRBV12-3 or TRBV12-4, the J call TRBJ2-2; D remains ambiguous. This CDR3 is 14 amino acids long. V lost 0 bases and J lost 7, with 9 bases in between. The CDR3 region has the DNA TGTGCCAGCAGTTTAGCTGGACGAGTCGGGGAGCTGTTTTTT. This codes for CASSLAGRVGELFF.

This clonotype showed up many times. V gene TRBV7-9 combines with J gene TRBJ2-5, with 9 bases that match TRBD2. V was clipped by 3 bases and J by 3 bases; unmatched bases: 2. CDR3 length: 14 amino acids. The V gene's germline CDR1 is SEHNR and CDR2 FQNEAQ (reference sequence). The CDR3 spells CASSFASGKETQYF. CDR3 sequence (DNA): TGTGCCAGCAGCTTCGCTAGCGGGAAAGAGACCCAGTACTTC.